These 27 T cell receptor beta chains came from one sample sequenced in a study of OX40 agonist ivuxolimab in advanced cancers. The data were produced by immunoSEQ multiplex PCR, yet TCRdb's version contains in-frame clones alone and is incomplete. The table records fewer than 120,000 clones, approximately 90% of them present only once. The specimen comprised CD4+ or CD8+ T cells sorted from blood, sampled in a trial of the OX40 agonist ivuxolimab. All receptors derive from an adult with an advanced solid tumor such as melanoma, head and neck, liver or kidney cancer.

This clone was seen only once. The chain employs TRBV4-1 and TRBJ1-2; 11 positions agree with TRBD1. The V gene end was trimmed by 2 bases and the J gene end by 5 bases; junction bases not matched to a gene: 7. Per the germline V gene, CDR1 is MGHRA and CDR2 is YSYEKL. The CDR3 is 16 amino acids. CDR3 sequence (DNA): TGCGCCAGCAGCCAACTTAGGACAGGGGGCGGGTATGGCTACACCTTC. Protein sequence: CASSQLRTGGGYGYTF.

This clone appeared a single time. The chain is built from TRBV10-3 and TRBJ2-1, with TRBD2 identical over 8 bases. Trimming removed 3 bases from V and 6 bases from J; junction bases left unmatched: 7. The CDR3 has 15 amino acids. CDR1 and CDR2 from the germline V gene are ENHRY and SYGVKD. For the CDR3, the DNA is TGTGCCATCAGTGATAATTCGGGGGGGCCCAATGAGCAGTTCTTC. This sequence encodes CAISDNSGGPNEQFF.

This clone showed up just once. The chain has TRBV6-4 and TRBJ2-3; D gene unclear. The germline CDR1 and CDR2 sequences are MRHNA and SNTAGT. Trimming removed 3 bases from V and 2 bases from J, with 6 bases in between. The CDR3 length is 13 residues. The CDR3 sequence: CASSEEDTDTQYF. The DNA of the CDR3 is TGTGCCAGCAGTGAAGAGGACACAGATACGCAGTATTTT.

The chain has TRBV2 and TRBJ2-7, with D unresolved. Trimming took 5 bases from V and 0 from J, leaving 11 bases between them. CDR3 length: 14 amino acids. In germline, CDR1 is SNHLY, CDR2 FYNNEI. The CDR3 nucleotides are TGTGCCAGCAGTACGGCCCTCGACTCCTACGAGCAGTACTTC. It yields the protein CASSTALDSYEQYF.

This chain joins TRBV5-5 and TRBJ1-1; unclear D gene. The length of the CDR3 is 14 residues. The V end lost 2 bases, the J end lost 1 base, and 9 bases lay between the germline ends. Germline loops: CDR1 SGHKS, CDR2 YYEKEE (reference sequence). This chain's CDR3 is CASSFDPSNTEAFF. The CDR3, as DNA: TGTGCCAGCAGCTTTGACCCATCGAACACTGAAGCTTTCTTT.

CDR3 region: CASSLARDSYGETQYF. CDR3 DNA sequence: TGTGCCAGCAGCTTAGCCCGAGACAGCTACGGGGAGACCCAGTACTTC. The chain joins TRBV7-2 to TRBJ2-5; weak D call: TRBD1 (5 bases). The CDR3 has 16 residues. Germline CDR1 and CDR2: SGHTA and FQGNSA. V lost 0 bases and J 5 bases, leaving 16 bases between the germline ends.

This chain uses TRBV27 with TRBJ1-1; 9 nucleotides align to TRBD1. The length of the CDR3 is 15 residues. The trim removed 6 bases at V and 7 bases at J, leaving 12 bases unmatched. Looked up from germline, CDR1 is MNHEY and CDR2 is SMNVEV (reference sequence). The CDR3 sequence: CASSLQGAGGGEAFF. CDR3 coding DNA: TGTGCCAGCAGCTTACAGGGGGCGGGAGGAGGTGAAGCTTTCTTT.

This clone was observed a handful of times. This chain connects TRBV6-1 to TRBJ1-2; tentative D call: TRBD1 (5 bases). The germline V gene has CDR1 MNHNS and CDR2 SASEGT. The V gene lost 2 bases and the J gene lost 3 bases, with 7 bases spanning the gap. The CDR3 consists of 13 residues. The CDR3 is CASSERGDYGYTF. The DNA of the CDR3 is TGTGCCAGCAGTGAACGGGGCGACTATGGCTACACCTTC.

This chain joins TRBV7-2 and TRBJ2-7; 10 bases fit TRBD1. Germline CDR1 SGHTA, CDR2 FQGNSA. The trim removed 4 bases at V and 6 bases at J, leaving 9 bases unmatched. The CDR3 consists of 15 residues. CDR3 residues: CASSSRQGARGEQYF. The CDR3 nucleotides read TGTGCCAGCAGCTCAAGACAGGGGGCGCGGGGCGAGCAGTACTTC. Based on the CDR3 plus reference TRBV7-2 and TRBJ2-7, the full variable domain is GAGVSQSPSNKVTEKGKDVELRCDPISGHTALYWYRQSLGQGLEFLIYFQGNSAPDKSGLPSDRFSAERTGGSVSTLTIQRTQQEDSAVYLCASSSRQGARGEQYFGPGTRLTVT.

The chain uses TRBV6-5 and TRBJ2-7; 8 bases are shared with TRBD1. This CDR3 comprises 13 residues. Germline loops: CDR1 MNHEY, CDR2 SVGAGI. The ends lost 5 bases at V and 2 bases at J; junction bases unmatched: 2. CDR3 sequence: CASSKQGAYEQYF. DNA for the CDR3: TGTGCCAGCAGTAAACAGGGGGCCTACGAGCAGTACTTC.

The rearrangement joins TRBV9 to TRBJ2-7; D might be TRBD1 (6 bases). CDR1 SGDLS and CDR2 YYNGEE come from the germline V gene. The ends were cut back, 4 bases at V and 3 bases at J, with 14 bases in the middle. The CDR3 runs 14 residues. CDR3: CASSPRQEVYEQYF. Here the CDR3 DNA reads TGTGCCAGCAGCCCTCGACAGGAGGTCTACGAGCAGTACTTC.

CDR3 loop: CASSDRLTYEQYF. CDR3 in DNA: TGTGCCAGCAGTGACCGTCTCACCTACGAGCAGTACTTC. The V gene is TRBV6-1, the J gene TRBJ2-7; D is undetermined. V dropped 3 bases and J dropped 2 bases, with 8 bases sitting between them. The germline V gene has CDR1 MNHNS and CDR2 SASEGT. This CDR3 is 13 amino acids long.

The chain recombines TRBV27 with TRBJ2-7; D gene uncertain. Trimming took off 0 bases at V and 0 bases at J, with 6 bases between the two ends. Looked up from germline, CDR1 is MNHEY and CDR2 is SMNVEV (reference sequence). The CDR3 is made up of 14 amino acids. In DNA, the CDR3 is TGTGCCAGCAGTTTATCAACCACCTCCTACGAGCAGTACTTC. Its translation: CASSLSTTSYEQYF.

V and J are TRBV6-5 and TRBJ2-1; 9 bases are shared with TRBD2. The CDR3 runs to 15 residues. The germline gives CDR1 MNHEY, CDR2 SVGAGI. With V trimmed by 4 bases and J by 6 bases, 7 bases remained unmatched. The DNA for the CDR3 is TGTGCCAGCAGTTTTAGCGGGAGCTCGGGCAATGAGCAGTTCTTC. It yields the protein CASSFSGSSGNEQFF.

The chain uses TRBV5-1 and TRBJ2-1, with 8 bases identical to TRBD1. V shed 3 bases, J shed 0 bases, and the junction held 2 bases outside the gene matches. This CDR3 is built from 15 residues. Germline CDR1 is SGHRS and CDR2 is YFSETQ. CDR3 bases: TGCGCCAGCAGCTCAGGGACAGGCTCCTACAATGAGCAGTTCTTC. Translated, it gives CASSSGTGSYNEQFF.

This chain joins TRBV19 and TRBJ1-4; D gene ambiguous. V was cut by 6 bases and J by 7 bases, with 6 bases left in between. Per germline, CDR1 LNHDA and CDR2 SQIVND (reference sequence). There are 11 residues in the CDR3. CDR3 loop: CASSGSEKLFF. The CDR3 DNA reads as TGTGCCAGTAGCGGTAGTGAAAAACTGTTTTTT.

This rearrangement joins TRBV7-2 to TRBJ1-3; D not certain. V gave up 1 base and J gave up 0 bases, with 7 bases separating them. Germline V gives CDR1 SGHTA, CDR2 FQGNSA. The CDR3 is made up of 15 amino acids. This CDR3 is CASSLGPSSGNTIYF. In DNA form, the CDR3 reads TGTGCCAGCAGCTTAGGACCGAGCTCTGGAAACACCATATATTTT.

CDR3 nucleotides: TGTGCCAGTAAGGACAGGGGAGGACCCAGCGCCAATGAGCAGTTCTTC. Its protein is CASKDRGGPSANEQFF. The chain carries TRBV19 and TRBJ2-1, with 9 nucleotides matching TRBD1. Per the germline V gene, CDR1 is LNHDA and CDR2 is SQIVND (reference sequence). This CDR3 spans 16 amino acids. Trimming took 7 bases from V and 6 from J; bases not matched to a gene: 13.

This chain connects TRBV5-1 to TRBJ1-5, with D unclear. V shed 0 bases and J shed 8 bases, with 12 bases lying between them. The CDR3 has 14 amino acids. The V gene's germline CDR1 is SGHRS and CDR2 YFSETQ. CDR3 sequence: CASSLAGPPEPQHF. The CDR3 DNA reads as TGCGCCAGCAGCTTGGCTGGGCCCCCCGAGCCCCAGCATTTT.

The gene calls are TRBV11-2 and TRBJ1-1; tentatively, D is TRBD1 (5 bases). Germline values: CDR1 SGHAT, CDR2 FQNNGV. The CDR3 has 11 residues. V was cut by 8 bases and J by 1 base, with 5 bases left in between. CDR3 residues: CASGQNTEAFF. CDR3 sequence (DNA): TGTGCCAGCGGACAGAACACTGAAGCTTTCTTT.

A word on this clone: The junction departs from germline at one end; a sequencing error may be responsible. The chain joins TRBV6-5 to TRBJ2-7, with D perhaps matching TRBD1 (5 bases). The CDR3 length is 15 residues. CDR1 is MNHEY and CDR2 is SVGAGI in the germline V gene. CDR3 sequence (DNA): TGTGCCAGCACTTACTCTCAGGGTAGAATGAACGAGCAGTACTTC. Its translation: CASTYSQGRMNEQYF.

This CDR3 is CASSQRGLAKNIQYF. As DNA, the CDR3 is TGTGCCAGCAGCCAAAGAGGGTTAGCCAAAAACATTCAGTACTTC. The V and J genes are TRBV5-8 and TRBJ2-4; tentative D call: TRBD2 (5 bases). V shed 4 bases and J shed 0 bases, with 11 bases lying between them. Germline CDR1 is SGHTS and CDR2 is YDEGEE. The CDR3 extends over 15 amino acids.

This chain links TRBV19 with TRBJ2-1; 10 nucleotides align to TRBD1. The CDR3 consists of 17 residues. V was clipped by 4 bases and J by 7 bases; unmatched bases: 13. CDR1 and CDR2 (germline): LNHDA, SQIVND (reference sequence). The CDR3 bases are TGTGCCAGTAGTAGACTTACCGGGACAGGGGAGACAAATGAGCAGTTCTTC. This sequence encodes CASSRLTGTGETNEQFF.

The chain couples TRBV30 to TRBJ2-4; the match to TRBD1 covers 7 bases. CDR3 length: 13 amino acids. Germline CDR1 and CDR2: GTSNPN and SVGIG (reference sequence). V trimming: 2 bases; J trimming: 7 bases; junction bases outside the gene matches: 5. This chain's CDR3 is CAWSRQGWNIQYF. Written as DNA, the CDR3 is TGTGCCTGGAGTCGACAGGGTTGGAACATTCAGTACTTC.

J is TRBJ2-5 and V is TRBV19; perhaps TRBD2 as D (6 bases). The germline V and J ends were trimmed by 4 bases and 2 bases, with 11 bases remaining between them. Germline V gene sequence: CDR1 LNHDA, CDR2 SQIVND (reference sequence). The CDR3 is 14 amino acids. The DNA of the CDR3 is TGTGCCAGTAGTACGATAGCGGTACAAGAGACCCAGTACTTC. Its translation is CASSTIAVQETQYF.

In DNA form, the CDR3 reads TGTGCCAGCAGCGTAGGCGGGGTCAACACCGGGGAGCTGTTTTTT. Residues: CASSVGGVNTGELFF. The rearrangement links TRBV9 to TRBJ2-2; D may be TRBD2 (6 bases). The CDR3 is 15 residues long. CDR1 and CDR2 (germline): SGDLS, YYNGEE. Trimming took 0 bases from V and 2 from J, leaving 8 bases between them.

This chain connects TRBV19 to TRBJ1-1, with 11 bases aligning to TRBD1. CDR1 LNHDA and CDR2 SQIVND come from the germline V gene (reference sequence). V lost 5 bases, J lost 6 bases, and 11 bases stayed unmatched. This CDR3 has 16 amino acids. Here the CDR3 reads CASSPRTGGFYAEAFF. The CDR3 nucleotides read TGTGCCAGTAGTCCCCGGACAGGGGGCTTTTACGCTGAAGCTTTCTTT.